What follows are 3 T cell receptor beta chains derived from one specimen sequenced in a study of shared clonotypes between healthy human individuals. The data were produced by immunoSEQ multiplex PCR, yet TCRdb's version contains in-frame clones alone and is incomplete. The table includes about 1 million clones, more than 65% detected once. The sample consisted of memory CD4+ T cells sorted from blood. Subset reported: CD45RA-negative fraction. The origin of the receptors is a man younger than 35 in good health.

The chain recombines TRBV28 with TRBJ2-1; 7 nucleotides align to TRBD2. V lost 5 bases to trimming and J lost 0 bases; unmatched junction nucleotides: 10. The CDR3 has 17 residues. Germline CDR1 is MDHEN and CDR2 is SYDVKM. CDR3 loop: CASSPPSGSSSYNEQFF. The CDR3 DNA follows: TGTGCCAGCAGTCCCCCTAGCGGATCGAGCTCCTACAATGAGCAGTTCTTC.

The chain combines TRBV6-1 with TRBJ2-7, with 10 bases matching TRBD1. Germline V lookup: CDR1 MNHNS, CDR2 SASEGT. CDR3 length equals 15 residues. J was trimmed by 6 bases and V by 1 base; bases with no gene match: 6. CDR3 amino acids: CASSEGTGGRSEQYF. The CDR3 DNA is TGTGCCAGCAGTGAAGGGACAGGGGGTCGGTCCGAGCAGTACTTC.

This chain links TRBV7-6 with TRBJ2-7, with D hard to call. Per germline, CDR1 SGHVS and CDR2 FNYEAQ. This CDR3 contains 9 residues. V lost 1 base, J lost 10 bases, and 2 bases lay in between. The CDR3 DNA follows: TGTGCCAGCAGCTTAGAACAGTACTTC. This sequence encodes CASSLEQYF. Supplemented by reference TRBV7-6 and TRBJ2-7, the full variable domain reads GAGVSQSPRYKVTKRGQDVALRCDPISGHVSLYWYRQALGQGPEFLTYFNYEAQQDKSGLPNDRFSAERPEGSISTLTIQRTEQRDSAMYRCASSLEQYFGPGTRLTVT.